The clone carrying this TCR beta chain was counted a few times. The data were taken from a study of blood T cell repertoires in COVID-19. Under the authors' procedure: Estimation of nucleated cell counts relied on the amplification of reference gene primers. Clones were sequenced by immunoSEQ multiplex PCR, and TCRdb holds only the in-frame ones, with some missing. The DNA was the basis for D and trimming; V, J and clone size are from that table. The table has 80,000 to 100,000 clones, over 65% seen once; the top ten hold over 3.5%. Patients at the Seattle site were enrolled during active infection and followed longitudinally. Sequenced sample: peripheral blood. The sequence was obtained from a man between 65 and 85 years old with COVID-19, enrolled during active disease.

CDR3 DNA sequence: TGTGCCAGCAGCCCGCTACCGGGACAGGGCACAGATACGCAGTATTTT. Protein product: CASSPLPGQGTDTQYF. The chain is built from TRBV7-3 and TRBJ2-3, with 8 nucleotides matching TRBD1. V was clipped by 5 bases and J by 1 base; unmatched bases: 8. This CDR3 comprises 16 residues. CDR1 SGHTA and CDR2 FQGTGA come from the germline V gene.